A selection of T cell receptor beta chains follows, all from one sample in a study of T cells in Graves' hyperthyroidism and ophthalmopathy. TCRdb recomputed calls from the multiplex PCR reads with MiXCR, one row per CDR3 protein. The data show a few hundred thousand distinct CDR3 sequences, with 46% seen just once and roughly 7.7% held by the top ten. Specimen: peripheral blood or thyroid tissue (not recorded which). These receptors came from a woman aged 18 to 35 with Graves' hyperthyroidism. Each CDR3 is given with its conserved first and last residue. The D gene is left open where the match is weak. Clone sizes are given selectively: once, few, many, or a class where the clone is expanded.

v_gene	abundance	j_gene	d_gene	CDR3aa	CDR3nt
TRBV5-1	few	TRBJ1-4	NA	CASSLQANEKLFF	TGCGCCAGCAGCTTGCAAGCGAATGAAAAACTGTTTTTT
TRBV11-3	NA	TRBJ1-2	TRBD1	CASSSGQGASYTF	TGTGCCAGCAGCTCAGGACAGGGGGCGAGCTACACCTTC
TRBV11-3	few	TRBJ2-2	TRBD1	CASSFRQGSGTGELFF	TGTGCCAGCAGCTTCCGACAGGGGTCGGGGACCGGGGAGCTGTTTTTT
TRBV7-9	NA	TRBJ1-5	TRBD1	CASSSSTGGYSNQPQHF	TGTGCCAGCAGCTCCTCCACAGGGGGCTATAGCAATCAGCCCCAGCATTTT
TRBV7-8	many	TRBJ1-6	TRBD1	CASSRGRDRPNSPLHF	TGTGCCAGCAGCCGCGGGCGGGACAGACCTAATTCACCCCTCCACTTT
TRBV20-1	NA	TRBJ2-7	TRBD2	CSDLAGTFYEQYF	TGCAGTGACCTAGCGGGAACTTTCTACGAGCAGTACTTC
TRBV15	many	TRBJ2-7	TRBD2	CATSTLLAGGDEQYF	TGTGCCACCAGCACTCTACTAGCGGGAGGCGACGAGCAGTACTTC
TRBV4-1	many	TRBJ1-4	NA	CASRATTGLNEKLFF	TGCGCCAGCAGGGCTACGACAGGACTTAATGAAAAACTGTTTTTT
TRBV3-1	many	TRBJ1-2	TRBD1	CASSPGQGTSGYTF	TGTGCCAGCAGCCCGGGACAGGGAACCAGTGGCTACACCTTC
TRBV2	NA	TRBJ2-1	NA	CASSASEQFF	TGTGCCAGCAGTGCCAGTGAGCAGTTCTTC